This T cell receptor beta chain was captured by sequencing in a study of CD8 T cells in ankylosing spondylitis. TCRdb passed the 5' RACE reads through MiXCR, listing each CDR3 protein once. The sample carries about 360,000 distinct CDR3 sequences, 20% recorded once. Regarding the study as a whole: Significant enrichment of disease-linked clones was reported in matched ankylosing spondylitis synovial fluid.

Per germline, CDR1 MNHEY and CDR2 SMNVEV (reference sequence). The J segment lost 6 bases and the V segment lost 8 bases, leaving 7 bases of the junction unmatched. The CDR3 extends over 14 amino acids. This clonotype was detected a few times. Its matching antigen is unknown. This sequence joins TRBV27 and TRBJ2-2, with 9 bases fitting TRBD1. The specimen sequenced was blood, either unsorted or a sorted T cell fraction (not recorded which). The source of this sequence is a male donor with ankylosing spondylitis or in good health (not recorded which). CDR3 bases: TGTGCCAGCCACGCCGGGACAGGGCCCGGGGAGCTGTTTTTT. Amino acids: CASHAGTGPGELFF.